The 25 T cell receptor beta chains below all came from one sample that was sequenced in a study of OX40 agonist ivuxolimab in advanced cancers. Assay used: immunoSEQ multiplex PCR; TCRdb lists only in-frame clones, some missing. The sample has 70,000 or so clones, around 86% seen once; the top ten hold roughly 8%. Here the sequenced sample was CD4+ or CD8+ T cells sorted from blood, taken in a trial of the OX40 agonist ivuxolimab. The receptors originated from an adult with an advanced solid tumor such as melanoma, head and neck, liver or kidney cancer.

The chain employs TRBV11-3 and TRBJ2-1, with D perhaps TRBD1 or TRBD2 (6 bases each). Trimming stripped 3 bases from V and 2 bases from J, with 11 bases between. Germline V gene sequence: CDR1 SGHNT, CDR2 YENEEA. The CDR3 contains 15 residues. Here the CDR3 reads CASSLEGGPYNEQFF. As DNA, the CDR3 is TGTGCCAGCAGCTTGGAGGGGGGCCCCTACAATGAGCAGTTCTTC. The full variable domain, its missing parts supplied by reference TRBV11-3 and TRBJ2-1, is EAGVVQSPRYKIIEKKQPVAFWCNPISGHNTLYWYLQNLGQGPELLIRYENEEAVDDSQLPKDRFSAERLKGVDSTLKIQPAELGDSAVYLCASSLEGGPYNEQFFGPGTRLTVL.

V is TRBV5-1 and J is TRBJ2-7; D not certain. The germline gives CDR1 SGHRS, CDR2 YFSETQ. Between the trimmed V and J ends, which lost 4 bases and 0 bases, there was a span of 17 bases. The CDR3 sequence is 16 residues long. CDR3 residues: CASSLDGKIISYEQYF. The CDR3 region has the DNA TGCGCCAGCAGCCTCGACGGAAAGATTATCTCCTACGAGCAGTACTTC. The complete variable domain, with remaining parts taken from reference TRBV5-1 and TRBJ2-7, reads KAGVTQTPRYLIKTRGQQVTLSCSPISGHRSVSWYQQTPGQGLQFLFEYFSETQRNKGNFPGRFSGRQFSNSRSEMNVSTLELGDSALYLCASSLDGKIISYEQYFGPGTRLTVT.

The chain joins TRBV2 to TRBJ1-4, with 9 bases aligning to TRBD1. The CDR3 has 16 residues. From germline, CDR1 is SNHLY and CDR2 FYNNEI. V trimming: 5 bases; J trimming: 0 bases; junction bases outside the gene matches: 4. This CDR3 reads CASSRDRAATNEKLFF. CDR3 in DNA: TGTGCCAGCAGTCGGGACAGGGCCGCAACTAATGAAAAACTGTTTTTT.

This chain uses TRBV6-1 with TRBJ2-3; a weak D match, TRBD2 (5 bases). Trimming removed 0 bases from V and 2 bases from J, with 21 bases in between. The CDR3 totals 19 residues. Germline assignment: CDR1 MNHNS and CDR2 SASEGT. CDR3 sequence (DNA): TGTGCCAGCAGTGAAGCCTTTGGGAGAGACCAACTTTTCACAGATACGCAGTATTTT. The encoded protein is CASSEAFGRDQLFTDTQYF.

The V call is TRBV28, the J call TRBJ1-1; tentatively, D is TRBD1 (5 bases). This CDR3 is 14 amino acids long. Trimming took 5 bases from V and 5 from J, leaving 15 bases between them. Germline CDR1 is MDHEN and CDR2 is SYDVKM. The CDR3 here is CASSEAGTFTEAFF. The CDR3 nucleotides are TGTGCCAGCAGTGAAGCCGGGACGTTTACTGAAGCTTTCTTT. The variable domain in full, completed from reference TRBV28 and TRBJ1-1, reads DVKVTQSSRYLVKRTGEKVFLECVQDMDHENMFWYRQDPGLGLRLIYFSYDVKMKEKGDIPEGYSVSREKKERFSLILESASTNQTSMYLCASSEAGTFTEAFFGQGTRLTVV.

The V call is TRBV28, the J call TRBJ2-7, with 9 nucleotides matching TRBD2. The CDR3 has 14 residues. Germline values: CDR1 MDHEN, CDR2 SYDVKM. V dropped 4 bases and J dropped 5; count of bases not matched to a gene: 6. CDR3 nucleotides: TGTGCCAGCAGTTCAGCGGGCGGGAGGGACGAGCAGTACTTC. Its translation: CASSSAGGRDEQYF.

The V gene is TRBV6-5, the J gene TRBJ2-2, with D possibly TRBD2 on 7 matching bases. Germline lookup yields CDR1 MNHEY and CDR2 SVGAGI. This CDR3 contains 13 residues. Between the trimmed V and J ends, which lost 5 bases and 5 bases, there was a span of 9 bases. In nucleotides, the CDR3 is TGTGCCAGCAGTGAGGGGGGGACCGGGGAGCTGTTTTTT. Protein product: CASSEGGTGELFF.

The CDR3 loop reads CASSDGGGNEQYF. DNA of the CDR3: TGCGCCAGCAGTGACGGGGGAGGCAATGAGCAGTACTTC. V and J are TRBV10-1 and TRBJ2-7; weak D call: TRBD2 (6 bases). The CDR3 spans 13 residues. The ends were cut back, 3 bases at V and 7 bases at J, with 13 bases in the middle. Germline assignment: CDR1 WNHNN and CDR2 SYGVQD (reference sequence).

V and J are TRBV11-2 and TRBJ2-1, with TRBD1 matching 9 bases. The CDR3 totals 16 residues. The V segment lost 1 base and the J segment 5 bases; nucleotides outside the gene matches: 6. CDR1 is SGHAT and CDR2 is FQNNGV in the germline V gene. The CDR3 coding sequence is TGTGCCAGCAGCTTAGCCGGGACAGGGCTCAACAATGAGCAGTTCTTC. This gives the protein CASSLAGTGLNNEQFF.

The chain combines TRBV7-3 with TRBJ2-7; the D is unclear. Per germline, CDR1 SGHTA and CDR2 FQGTGA. Trimming left V 2 bases short and J 0 bases short, with 8 bases between. The CDR3 totals 14 residues. In DNA, the CDR3 is TGTGCCAGCAGCTTAGCGTCCGGCTCCTACGAGCAGTACTTC. Protein product: CASSLASGSYEQYF.

V and J are TRBV10-3 and TRBJ2-5; the match to TRBD2 covers 10 bases. V lost 0 bases to trimming and J lost 5 bases; unmatched junction nucleotides: 15. The germline V gene encodes CDR1 ENHRY and CDR2 SYGVKD. The CDR3 is 19 residues long. The CDR3, as DNA: TGTGCCATCAGTGAGTCGATGGGTTCAGCGGGAGGGCCCAGGGAGACCCAGTACTTC. It yields the protein CAISESMGSAGGPRETQYF.

The chain is built from TRBV29-1 and TRBJ1-3; a weak D match, TRBD1 (6 bases). This CDR3 comprises 12 residues. From germline, CDR1 is SQVTM and CDR2 ANQGSEA. V was pared by 4 bases and J by 4 bases, with 8 bases between. This chain's CDR3 is CSVVGGGNTIYF. The CDR3 DNA reads TGCAGCGTTGTGGGGGGCGGAAACACCATATATTTT.

This chain uses TRBV7-2 with TRBJ2-7; possibly TRBD1 for D (6 bases). This CDR3 has 16 residues. V shed 1 base and J shed 6 bases, with 19 bases lying between them. The germline gives CDR1 SGHTA, CDR2 FQGNSA. The CDR3 region is CASSLDLGSLGAEQYF. CDR3 sequence (DNA): TGTGCCAGCAGCTTAGATCTAGGCAGCTTGGGGGCCGAGCAGTACTTC.

The rearrangement joins TRBV5-4 to TRBJ2-7; tentative D call: TRBD1 (6 bases). Germline values: CDR1 SGHNT, CDR2 YYREEE (reference sequence). The CDR3 is 13 residues long. With 4 bases removed from V and 1 base from J, the gap between germline ends came to 9 bases. CDR3 nucleotide sequence: TGTGCCAGCAGCCAAGGACAGTCCTACGAGCAGTACTTC. This encodes CASSQGQSYEQYF.

This chain joins TRBV7-9 and TRBJ1-2; 8 bases match TRBD1. The CDR3 sequence is 17 residues long. V dropped 6 bases and J dropped 5; count of bases not matched to a gene: 17. From germline, CDR1 is SEHNR and CDR2 FQNEAQ (reference sequence). Here the CDR3 reads CASRGRQGIRGWYGYTF. The CDR3 bases are TGTGCCAGCAGAGGGAGACAGGGGATAAGGGGGTGGTATGGCTACACCTTC.

In its sample, this clone was seen once. The rearrangement joins TRBV19 to TRBJ2-2, with D maybe TRBD1 (5 bases). The CDR3 is 14 residues long. The germline gives CDR1 LNHDA, CDR2 SQIVND (reference sequence). V lost 2 bases and J lost 5, with 9 bases in between. The CDR3 sequence: CASSIKRQTGELFF. The CDR3 DNA sequence: TGTGCCAGTAGTATAAAAAGACAGACCGGGGAGCTGTTTTTT. Complete variable domain (other parts from reference TRBV19 and TRBJ2-2): DGGITQSPKYLFRKEGQNVTLSCEQNLNHDAMYWYRQDPGQGLRLIYYSQIVNDFQKGDIAEGYSVSREKKESFPLTVTSAQKNPTAFYLCASSIKRQTGELFFGEGSRLTVL.

This clone was observed a few times. The CDR3: CASSPWAVETQYF. CDR3 DNA sequence: TGCGCCAGCAGCCCATGGGCGGTTGAGACCCAGTACTTC. V and J are TRBV5-1 and TRBJ2-5; unclear D gene. V was shortened by 4 bases and J by 5 bases, with 12 bases between the two germline ends. The CDR3 runs to 13 residues. Germline CDR1 reads SGHRS; CDR2 reads YFSETQ.

This chain links TRBV15 with TRBJ1-5; 7 nucleotides agree with TRBD1. Trimming cost V 0 bases and J 4 bases; bases outside gene matches: 6. Germline CDR1 reads LNHNV; CDR2 reads YYDKDF (reference sequence). The CDR3 totals 16 residues. The CDR3 sequence is CATSRDLRGANQPQHF. In DNA form, the CDR3 reads TGTGCCACCAGCAGAGATCTCAGGGGGGCAAATCAGCCCCAGCATTTT.

The chain combines TRBV19 with TRBJ2-1, with D perhaps matching TRBD2 (6 bases). This CDR3 comprises 17 residues. Germline values: CDR1 LNHDA, CDR2 SQIVND (reference sequence). The V end was cut by 4 bases, the J end by 6 bases, with 22 bases between. The CDR3 protein is CASSTLVGALGGNEQFF. CDR3 DNA: TGTGCCAGTAGTACCCTCGTTGGGGCCCTGGGGGGCAATGAGCAGTTCTTC.

The chain is built from TRBV5-1 and TRBJ2-1; D tentatively fits TRBD1 or TRBD2 (6 bases each). Germline CDR1 is SGHRS and CDR2 is YFSETQ. Trimming shortened V by 0 bases and J by 10 bases, and 11 bases separated the two germline ends. There are 13 residues in the CDR3. The CDR3 region has the DNA TGCGCCAGCAGCTTGGCAGGGGAGGTGGAGCAGTTCTTC. Amino acid sequence: CASSLAGEVEQFF.

The chain is built from TRBV6-5 and TRBJ2-7; 7 bases are a match to TRBD1. This CDR3 contains 12 residues. From germline, CDR1 is MNHEY and CDR2 SVGAGI. The trim removed 7 bases at V and 2 bases at J, leaving 2 bases unmatched. Here the CDR3 reads CASTTGAYEQYF. In nucleotides, the CDR3 is TGTGCCAGCACCACAGGGGCCTACGAGCAGTACTTC.

The rearrangement links TRBV11-2 to TRBJ2-7; tentatively, D is TRBD1 or TRBD2 (5 bases each). Deletions cut 5 bases from V and 7 bases from J, with 21 bases between. Looked up from germline, CDR1 is SGHAT and CDR2 is FQNNGV. CDR3 length: 15 residues. The CDR3 here is CASSPSLWGTGEQYF. The CDR3, as DNA: TGTGCCAGCAGCCCTAGTCTCTGGGGGACCGGGGAGCAGTACTTC.

The table lists this clone with a count of one. This chain uses TRBV21-1 with TRBJ2-5; the table's TRBD2 call for D was not verified on the DNA. TRBV21-1 is a pseudogene locus. CDR3 length: 15 residues. CDR3 sequence: CASSPPLGAPETQYF. The CDR3 DNA sequence: TGTGCCAGCAGCCCCCCCTTGGGAGCACCAGAGACCCAGTACTTC.

This rearrangement joins TRBV27 to TRBJ2-7, with 7 nucleotides matching TRBD2. The CDR3 is 14 residues long. The V gene end was trimmed by 5 bases and the J gene end by 6 bases; junction bases not matched to a gene: 10. Germline V lookup: CDR1 MNHEY, CDR2 SMNVEV (reference sequence). The CDR3 DNA reads as TGTGCCAGCAGTGCCCGGACTAGGACTGGCGAGCAGTACTTC. Its protein product is CASSARTRTGEQYF.

The V call is TRBV27, the J call TRBJ2-7; 11 nucleotides match TRBD1. The CDR3 is made up of 20 amino acids. Germline V gene data show CDR1 as MNHEY and CDR2 as SMNVEV (reference sequence). V lost 0 bases, J lost 4 bases, and 17 bases stayed unmatched. The CDR3 coding sequence is TGTGCCAGCAGTTTATCATTCTGGGGGGTGTTTGGACAGGGGGCGTACGAGCAGTACTTC. Its translation is CASSLSFWGVFGQGAYEQYF.